The source of this T cell receptor (beta chain) is a study of blood T cell repertoires in COVID-19. Study overall: From T cells, B-cell-depleted T cells, or PBMCs came the material, which was cDNA or gDNA.

Repertoires were generated with immunoSEQ multiplex PCR, while TCRdb's copy carries only in-frame clones and drops some. The table shows some 120,000 clones, with over 75% occurring only once. Germline CDR1 MDHEN, CDR2 SYDVKM. V lost 5 bases to trimming and J lost 4 bases, with 3 bases between them. The CDR3 loop spans 11 amino acids. V and J are TRBV28 and TRBJ1-3, with D unresolved. The sequence derives from a man aged 25 to 40 with COVID-19, enrolled during active disease. The sequenced sample consisted of peripheral blood. CDR3 loop: CASSSGNTIYF. CDR3 coding DNA: TGTGCCAGCAGTAGCGGAAACACCATATATTTT. Using reference TRBV28 and TRBJ1-3 for the parts outside the CDR3, the full variable domain is DVKVTQSSRYLVKRTGEKVFLECVQDMDHENMFWYRQDPGLGLRLIYFSYDVKMKEKGDIPEGYSVSREKKERFSLILESASTNQTSMYLCASSSGNTIYFGEGSWLTVV.